This T cell receptor (beta chain) was recovered during a study of T-cell reconstitution after alpha-beta-depleted transplantation in children. After removal of 6 bases from V and 6 bases from J, the junction contained 11 bases not matched to a gene. The length of the CDR3 is 17 residues. The germline V gene has CDR1 SGHDT and CDR2 YYEEEE. During its preparation, the TCRbeta library received unique molecular identifiers. TCRdb re-called the PCR reads through MiXCR, storing one row per CDR3 protein. Of roughly 610,000 distinct CDR3 sequences in the sample, 8% to 11% were seen once. This clonotype originated in a human donor who donated a stem cell graft to a child with acute myeloid leukemia. The material was PBMCs from the stem cell graft donor, obtained from the stem cell graft. The V gene is TRBV5-6, the J gene TRBJ2-1; 14 nucleotides align to TRBD2. CDR3 residues: CASNVPGLAGAGNEQFF. CDR3 DNA sequence: TGTGCCAGCAACGTACCGGGACTAGCGGGAGCGGGCAATGAGCAGTTCTTC.